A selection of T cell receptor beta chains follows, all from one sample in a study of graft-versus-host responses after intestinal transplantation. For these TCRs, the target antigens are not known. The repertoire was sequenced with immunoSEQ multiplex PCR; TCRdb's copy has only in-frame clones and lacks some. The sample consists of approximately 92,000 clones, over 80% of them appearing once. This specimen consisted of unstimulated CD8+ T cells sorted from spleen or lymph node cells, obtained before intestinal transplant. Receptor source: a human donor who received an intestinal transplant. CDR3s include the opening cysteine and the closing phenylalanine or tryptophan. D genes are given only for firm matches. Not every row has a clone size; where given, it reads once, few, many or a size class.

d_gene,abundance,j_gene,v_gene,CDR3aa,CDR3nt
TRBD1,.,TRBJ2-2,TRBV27,CASSYGTGSGELFF,TGTGCCAGCAGTTACGGGACAGGGAGCGGGGAGCTGTTTTTT
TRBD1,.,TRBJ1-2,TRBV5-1,CASSLEQGASEGYTF,TGCGCCAGCAGCTTGGAACAGGGGGCGTCGGAAGGCTACACCTTC
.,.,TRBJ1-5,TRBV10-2,CASSYSNQPQHF,TGCGCCAGCAGTTACAGCAATCAGCCCCAGCATTTT
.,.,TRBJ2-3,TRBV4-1,CASSQTDGDTQYF,TGCGCCAGCAGCCAAACCGACGGAGATACGCAGTATTTT
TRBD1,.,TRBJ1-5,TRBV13,CASSLGRGSNQPQHF,TGTGCCAGCAGCTTAGGCAGGGGGAGCAATCAGCCCCAGCATTTT
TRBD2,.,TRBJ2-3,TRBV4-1,CASSPRLAGVVPDTQYF,TGCGCCAGCAGCCCTCGACTAGCGGGGGTGGTCCCCGATACGCAGTATTTT
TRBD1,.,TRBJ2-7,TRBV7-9,CASSVRDRVYARKSEQYF,TGTGCCAGCAGCGTCCGGGACAGGGTTTACGCTAGGAAGTCGGAGCAGTACTTC
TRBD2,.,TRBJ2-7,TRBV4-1,CASSQLELAEAYEQYF,TGCGCCAGCAGCCAACTCGAACTAGCGGAAGCCTACGAGCAGTACTTC
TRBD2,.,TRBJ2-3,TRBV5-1,CASSRGLAATDTQYF,TGCGCCAGCAGCAGAGGACTAGCTGCCACAGATACGCAGTATTTT
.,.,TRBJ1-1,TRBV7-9,CASSLGGGTEAFF,TGTGCCAGCAGCTTGGGAGGCGGCACTGAAGCTTTCTTT
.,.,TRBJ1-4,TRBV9,CASSVAGSGTNEKLFF,TGTGCCAGCAGCGTAGCTGGTTCGGGCACCAATGAAAAACTGTTTTTT
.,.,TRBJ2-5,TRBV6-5,CASLPLVGGQETQYF,TGTGCCAGCCTGCCCCTAGTGGGGGGCCAAGAGACCCAGTACTTC
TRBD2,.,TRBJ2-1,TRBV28,CASNGREGLGEQFF,TGTGCCAGCAACGGGCGGGAGGGCCTTGGTGAGCAGTTCTTC
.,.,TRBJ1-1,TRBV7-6,CASSLSRDGNTEAFF,TGTGCCAGCAGCTTATCTCGGGACGGGAACACTGAAGCTTTCTTT
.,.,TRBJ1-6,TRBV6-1,CASSDWGGGSPLHF,TGTGCCAGCAGTGACTGGGGGGGTGGGTCACCCCTCCACTTT
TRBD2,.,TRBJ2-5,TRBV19,CASATGTSVSETQYF,TGTGCCAGTGCGACCGGGACTAGCGTTTCAGAGACCCAGTACTTC
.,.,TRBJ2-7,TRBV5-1,CASKVGRVPSFPYEQYF,TGCGCCAGCAAAGTAGGAAGGGTCCCGAGCTTTCCCTACGAGCAGTACTTC
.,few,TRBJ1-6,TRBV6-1,CASSEVVDYNSPLHF,TGTGCCAGCAGTGAAGTAGTGGACTATAATTCACCCCTCCACTTT
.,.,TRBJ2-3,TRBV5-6,CASSLDGDTQYF,TGTGCCAGCAGCTTGGATGGCGATACGCAGTATTTT
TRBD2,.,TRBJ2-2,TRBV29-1,CSVEVSGSENTGELFF,TGCAGCGTTGAGGTTAGCGGGTCAGAGAACACCGGGGAGCTGTTTTTT
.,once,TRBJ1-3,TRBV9,CASSVVQSGNTIYF,TGTGCCAGCAGCGTAGTCCAGTCTGGAAACACCATATATTTT
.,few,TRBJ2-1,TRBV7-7,CASSPSTGFGEQFF,TGTGCCAGCAGCCCTAGCACAGGGTTTGGTGAGCAGTTCTTC
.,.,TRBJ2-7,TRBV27,CASSLVEGSHEQYF,TGTGCCAGCAGTTTAGTGGAGGGTAGCCACGAGCAGTACTTC
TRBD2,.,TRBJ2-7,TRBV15,CATSRAFLAGTEQYF,TGTGCCACCAGCAGAGCGTTTCTAGCGGGTACCGAGCAGTACTTC
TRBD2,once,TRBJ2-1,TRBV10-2,CASSELEAGGPSYNEQFF,TGCGCCAGCAGTGAGTTAGAAGCGGGAGGGCCTTCCTACAATGAGCAGTTCTTC
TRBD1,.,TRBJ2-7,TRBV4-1,CASSQGQGVPYEQYF,TGCGCCAGCAGCCAGGGACAGGGGGTCCCCTACGAGCAGTACTTC
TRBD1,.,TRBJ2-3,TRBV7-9,CASSLADRDTDTQYF,TGTGCCAGCAGCTTAGCGGACAGGGATACAGATACGCAGTATTTT
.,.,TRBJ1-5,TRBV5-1,CASSLAGEESPPQHF,TGCGCCAGCAGCTTGGCTGGGGAGGAATCACCGCCCCAGCATTTT
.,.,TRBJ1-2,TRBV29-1,CSVRPRGGYTF,TGCAGCGTTCGCCCCAGAGGGGGCTACACCTTC
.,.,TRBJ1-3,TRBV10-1,CASSSNVDSGNTIYF,TGCGCCAGCAGTTCCAATGTGGACTCTGGAAACACCATATATTTT
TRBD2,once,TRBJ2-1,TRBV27,CASSLRGLAVPRGYNEQFF,TGTGCCAGCAGCCTTCGGGGACTAGCGGTCCCCCGGGGCTACAATGAGCAGTTCTTC
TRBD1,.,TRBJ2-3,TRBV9,CASSSGTGGTDTQYF,TGTGCCAGCAGCTCCGGGACAGGGGGCACAGATACGCAGTATTTT
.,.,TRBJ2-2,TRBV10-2,CASEAEGGELFF,TGCGCCAGTGAGGCGGAGGGCGGGGAGCTGTTTTTT
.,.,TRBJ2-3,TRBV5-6,CASSLGTRTQYF,TGTGCCAGCAGCTTGGGGACCCGGACGCAGTATTTT
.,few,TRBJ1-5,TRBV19,CATLTVRNQPQHF,TGTGCCACCCTAACGGTTCGCAATCAGCCCCAGCATTTT
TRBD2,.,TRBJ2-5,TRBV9,CASSVAGGQETQYF,TGTGCCAGCAGCGTAGCGGGAGGGCAAGAGACCCAGTACTTC
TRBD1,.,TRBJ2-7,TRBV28,CASSLWTGGAYEQYF,TGTGCCAGCAGTTTATGGACAGGGGGCGCCTACGAGCAGTACTTC
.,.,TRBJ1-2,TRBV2,CASPPQDRLNYGYTF,TGTGCCAGCCCACCCCAGGACAGATTAAACTATGGCTACACCTTC
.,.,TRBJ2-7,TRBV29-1,CSVAGGIADSYEQYF,TGCAGCGTCGCCGGAGGGATAGCTGATTCCTACGAGCAGTACTTC
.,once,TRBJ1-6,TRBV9,CASSVGWSDSYNSPLHF,TGTGCCAGCAGCGTAGGGTGGTCGGACTCCTATAATTCACCCCTCCACTTT
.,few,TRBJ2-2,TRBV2,CASRATYTGRVKELFF,TGTGCCAGCAGAGCCACCTACACAGGCCGCGTGAAGGAGCTGTTTTTT
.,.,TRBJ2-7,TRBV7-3,CASSLRGGRYEQYF,TGTGCCAGCAGCTTAAGGGGAGGTCGATACGAGCAGTACTTC
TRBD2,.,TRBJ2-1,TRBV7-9,CASSGGPSGEEQFF,TGTGCCAGCTCGGGCGGGCCTAGCGGGGAAGAGCAGTTCTTC
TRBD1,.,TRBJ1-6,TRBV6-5,CASSAGGVSPLHF,TGTGCCAGCAGTGCAGGGGGCGTTTCACCCCTCCACTTT
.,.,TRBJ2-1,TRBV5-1,CASSLTRSSSYNEQFF,TGCGCCAGCAGCTTGACCCGGAGCAGCTCCTACAATGAGCAGTTCTTC
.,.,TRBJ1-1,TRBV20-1,CSARASTEAFF,TGCAGTGCTAGAGCGAGTACTGAAGCTTTCTTT